A selection of T cell receptor beta chains follows, all from one sample in a study of OX40 agonist ivuxolimab in advanced cancers. Libraries were prepared by immunoSEQ multiplex PCR; TCRdb keeps only in-frame clonotypes and omits some of them. The table shows about 89,000 clones, with just over 85% occurring only once. The sequences come from CD4+ or CD8+ T cells sorted from blood, collected in a trial of the OX40 agonist ivuxolimab. Every receptor here comes from an adult with an advanced solid tumor such as melanoma, head and neck, liver or kidney cancer. The CDR3 runs from the conserved cysteine through the conserved F or W. D genes are given only for firm matches. Clone size is given for some rows only: seen once, a few or many times, or a class if the clone is expanded.

TRBV18	TRBJ1-4	.	.	TGTGCCAGCTCACCATTAGACAGTGCGACGGGAGGAAAACTGTTTTTT	CASSPLDSATGGKLFF
TRBV7-8	TRBJ2-5	TRBD2	.	TGTGCCGGCCGGGGGGGTGGAGAGACCCAGTACTTC	CAGRGGGETQYF
TRBV30	TRBJ1-5	.	.	TGTGCCTGGAGTGCGTTAAGAGGGTTTCTTCAGCCCCAGCATTTT	CAWSALRGFLQPQHF
TRBV7-2	TRBJ1-4	.	.	TGTGCCAGCAGCTCGGGTGAAAAACTGTTTTTT	CASSSGEKLFF
TRBV7-2	TRBJ2-6	.	.	TGTGCCAGCAGCTTATACAGCACGCTAACTGGGGCCAACGTCCTGACTTTC	CASSLYSTLTGANVLTF
TRBV6-5	TRBJ1-5	.	.	TGTGCCAGCAGTTACTCCCAGGGCAATCAGCCCCAGCATTTT	CASSYSQGNQPQHF
TRBV11-2	TRBJ1-5	.	.	TGTGCCAGCAGCTTAGATCTAAGGCAGCCCCAGCATTTT	CASSLDLRQPQHF
TRBV18	TRBJ2-7	.	.	TGTGCCAGCTCCCTCTCCTACGAGCAGTACTTC	CASSLSYEQYF
TRBV6-6	TRBJ2-1	TRBD2	.	TGTGCCAGCAGTAAACTAGCGTTCGACGAGCAGTTCTTC	CASSKLAFDEQFF
TRBV7-3	TRBJ1-6	.	.	TGTGCCAGCAGCTTGGGGGGCTCCTATAATTCACCCCTCCACTTT	CASSLGGSYNSPLHF
TRBV5-1	TRBJ2-1	.	.	TGCGCCAGCGGCGTGGGACTCCAGTGGGGGAATGAGCAGTTCTTC	CASGVGLQWGNEQFF
TRBV19	TRBJ1-2	TRBD1	few	TGTGCCAGTAGTGCGGGGACAGCCTATGGCTACACCTTC	CASSAGTAYGYTF
TRBV6-1	TRBJ2-1	.	.	TGTGCCAGCAGCGAGATACGGGGTTATGAGCAGTTCTTC	CASSEIRGYEQFF
TRBV27	TRBJ2-2	.	few	TGTGCCAGCAAACTAGGGCGGGACACCGGGGAGCTGTTTTTT	CASKLGRDTGELFF
TRBV9	TRBJ1-4	.	.	TGTGCCAGCAGCGTAGGGGGTGTTGGTGCAACTAATGAAAAACTGTTTTTT	CASSVGGVGATNEKLFF
TRBV7-9	TRBJ1-1	TRBD1	.	TGTGCCAGCAGCTGGGCCGGGGACAGGGCTAAAGCTTTCTTT	CASSWAGDRAKAFF
TRBV28	TRBJ2-3	.	few	TGTGCCAGCGGGGAGGGGGCGCCTCGCACAGATACGCAGTATTTT	CASGEGAPRTDTQYF
TRBV6-1	TRBJ2-2	.	.	TGTGCCAGCAGGCAGGGAACCGGGGAGCTGTTTTTT	CASRQGTGELFF
TRBV11-3	TRBJ1-2	.	.	TGTGCCAGCAGCTTAGGCGGTTCTAACTATGGCTACACCTTC	CASSLGGSNYGYTF
TRBV30	TRBJ2-5	.	.	TGTGCCTGGAGCGTCGGACCCCAAGAGACCCAGTACTTC	CAWSVGPQETQYF
TRBV5-1	TRBJ2-5	.	.	TGCGCCAGCAGCTTGGCGGCGGGCCTTCAAGAGACCCAGTACTTC	CASSLAAGLQETQYF
TRBV7-9	TRBJ2-1	.	.	TGTGCCAGCAGCTTCACGGGGAATGAGCAGTTCTTC	CASSFTGNEQFF
TRBV2	TRBJ2-2	.	.	TGTGCCAGCAGTGAAGCGGGAGTGGGAACCGGGGAGCTGTTTTTT	CASSEAGVGTGELFF
TRBV7-9	TRBJ2-3	.	.	TGTGCCAGCAGCGGGGACTTAGGGAGCACAGATACGCAGTATTTT	CASSGDLGSTDTQYF
TRBV27	TRBJ2-1	TRBD1	.	TGTGCCAGCAGTTCGGACAGGGCCTTCTCCTACAATGAGCAGTTCTTC	CASSSDRAFSYNEQFF
TRBV7-2	TRBJ2-5	TRBD2	.	TGTGCCAGCAGCGCTAGACTAGCCAGGGAGACCCAGTACTTC	CASSARLARETQYF
TRBV11-3	TRBJ2-1	TRBD2	.	TGTGCCAGCAGCTCGCCGACTAGCGGGGTCTACAATGAGCAGTTCTTC	CASSSPTSGVYNEQFF
TRBV2	TRBJ2-1	.	.	TGTGCCAGCATCCAGAGGGGGGGCAATGAGCAGTTCTTC	CASIQRGGNEQFF
TRBV6-5	TRBJ1-2	.	once	TGTGCCAGCAGTAACCAAATCTATGGCTACACCTTC	CASSNQIYGYTF
TRBV5-1	TRBJ2-3	.	.	TGCGCCAGCAGCTTGTTCAGCACAGATACGCAGTATTTT	CASSLFSTDTQYF
TRBV4-2	TRBJ2-5	TRBD2	.	TGTGCCAGCAGCCCGTCCTGGGGGGGGGAGACCCAGTACTTC	CASSPSWGGETQYF
TRBV10-3	TRBJ1-5	TRBD1	once	TGTGCCATCAGTGAGGGGACAGGGGGCTTCAATCAGCCCCAGCATTTT	CAISEGTGGFNQPQHF
TRBV6-5	TRBJ2-7	.	.	TGTGCCAGCAGTTACTCGAGAAGGGGCTCCCGGTACGAGCAGTACTTC	CASSYSRRGSRYEQYF
TRBV30	TRBJ2-7	.	few	TGTGCCTGGAGAAGAGGGGCCACGTCCTACGAGCAGTACTTC	CAWRRGATSYEQYF
TRBV11-2	TRBJ1-5	.	.	TGTGCCAGCAGCTTAGGGGCGAGCAGCAATCAGCCCCAGCATTTT	CASSLGASSNQPQHF
TRBV6-5	TRBJ1-5	.	.	TGTGCCAGCAGTTACTCAGGGGACGGCAATCAGCCCCAGCATTTT	CASSYSGDGNQPQHF
TRBV7-9	TRBJ1-5	TRBD1	.	TGTGCCAGCAGCTCGGGGTGGGGGCCGGGACAGGGCCAGCATTTT	CASSSGWGPGQGQHF
TRBV6-5	TRBJ2-2	TRBD2	.	TGTGCCAGCAGGGAGACCAGCGGGAGGTACGGGGAGCTGTTTTTT	CASRETSGRYGELFF
TRBV5-6	TRBJ1-5	.	.	TGTGCCAGCAGCTCGACGTTTCAGCCCCAGCATTTT	CASSSTFQPQHF
TRBV30	TRBJ2-1	TRBD2	.	TGTGCCTGGAGTGCCGGACTAGCGGGTTACAATGAGCAGTTCTTC	CAWSAGLAGYNEQFF
TRBV7-8	TRBJ2-7	TRBD1	.	TGTGCCAGCAGCATGGGACAGGGAGGAGAGCAGTACTTC	CASSMGQGGEQYF
TRBV6-5	TRBJ1-1	.	.	TGTGCCAGCAGTTACACTATAAGGAACACTGAAGCTTTCTTT	CASSYTIRNTEAFF
TRBV2	TRBJ2-5	.	.	TGTGCCAGCAGTGAAAGGGAGACCCAGTACTTC	CASSERETQYF
TRBV7-6	TRBJ2-5	TRBD2	.	TGTGCCAGCAGCTTGTCTCATCCCGGGGGGGAAGAGACCCAGTACTTC	CASSLSHPGGEETQYF
TRBV7-2	TRBJ1-1	.	.	TGTGCCAGCAGCTTAGCGCTAAGCGGCAGCACTGAAGCTTTCTTT	CASSLALSGSTEAFF
TRBV11-1	TRBJ1-2	.	.	TGTGCCAGCAGACTGGGGGCTCACTACACCTTC	CASRLGAHYTF
TRBV5-1	TRBJ1-3	TRBD1	.	TGCGCCAGCAGCTTGGAAGACAGGGCCTTTGGAAACACCATATATTTT	CASSLEDRAFGNTIYF